The rows below give T cell receptor beta chains drawn from one sample of a study of OX40 agonist ivuxolimab in advanced cancers. Assay: immunoSEQ multiplex PCR; the TCRdb copy retains only in-frame clones and omits some. This repertoire shows roughly 70,000 clones, about nine tenths found once; its top ten account for 0.5% to 0.6%. Here the sequenced sample was CD4+ or CD8+ T cells sorted from blood, taken in a trial of the OX40 agonist ivuxolimab. The source of these receptors is an adult with an advanced solid tumor such as melanoma, head and neck, liver or kidney cancer. Each CDR3 is given with its conserved first and last residue. The D gene is left open where the match is weak. Not all rows give a size; the values are once, few, many and, for expanded clones, a class.

d_call clone_size cdr3_length j_call v_call cdr3_nt cdr3_aa
. . 11 TRBJ2-1 TRBV18 TGTGCCAGCTCACTACAGGTAGAGCAGTTCTTC CASSLQVEQFF
. few 13 TRBJ1-5 TRBV27 TGTGCCAGCAGTCAGGGTAGCAATCAGCCCCAGCATTTT CASSQGSNQPQHF
TRBD2 . 16 TRBJ2-3 TRBV25-1 TGTGCCAGCAGTGACCACGCGGGGGTGGGCACAGATACGCAGTATTTT CASSDHAGVGTDTQYF
. . 13 TRBJ1-4 TRBV28 TGTGCCAGCGCCAGGCAGGCTAATGAAAAACTGTTTTTT CASARQANEKLFF
. . 14 TRBJ1-5 TRBV2 TGTGCCAGCAGTGTTGGCAGCCAGAACCAGCCCCAGCATTTT CASSVGSQNQPQHF
TRBD1 . 15 TRBJ2-1 TRBV6-5 TGTGCCAGCAGTTACTCGAGACAGGGTGGGCGGGAGCAGTTCTTC CASSYSRQGGREQFF
. . 12 TRBJ2-7 TRBV25-1 TGTGCCAGCAGTGTTGGGGGATACGAGCAGTACTTC CASSVGGYEQYF
TRBD2 few 16 TRBJ2-1 TRBV18 TGTGCCAGCTCACTGCTAGCGGGGGGTATTGGCAATGAGCAGTTCTTC CASSLLAGGIGNEQFF
TRBD2 . 15 TRBJ2-7 TRBV19 TGTGCCAGTAGTAGACAGCGGGGGGGCTGGAACGAGCAGTACTTC CASSRQRGGWNEQYF
TRBD2 . 16 TRBJ2-1 TRBV7-3 TGTGCCAGCAGCTCCTCCCTAGCGGGGGGGCGGAATGAGCAGTTCTTC CASSSSLAGGRNEQFF
. . 13 TRBJ2-7 TRBV5-1 TGCGCCAGCAGCTTGAGCCAGTCCGGCGAGCAGTACTTC CASSLSQSGEQYF
. . 14 TRBJ2-7 TRBV28 TGTGCCAGCAGTTCCCCCGGGACATCCTACGAGCAGTACTTC CASSSPGTSYEQYF
TRBD2 . 15 TRBJ2-5 TRBV7-9 TGTGCCAGCAGCGCCCTAGCGGGGGTTGAAGAGACCCAGTACTTC CASSALAGVEETQYF
. . 15 TRBJ2-1 TRBV27 TGTGCCAGCAGTTTAGGGGGGGCATTCAACAATGAGCAGTTCTTC CASSLGGAFNNEQFF
TRBD1 few 15 TRBJ1-3 TRBV9 TGTGCCAGCAGCGAGACAGGGGTCTTCGGAAACACCATATATTTT CASSETGVFGNTIYF
TRBD1 once 17 TRBJ1-5 TRBV10-3 TGTGCCATCAGTGAAGACAGGGGAGGGCTTAGCAATCAGCCCCAGCATTTT CAISEDRGGLSNQPQHF
. . 10 TRBJ1-1 TRBV7-9 TGTGCCAGCAGCTTTTCGGAAGCTTTCTTT CASSFSEAFF
. . 13 TRBJ1-1 TRBV5-1 TGCGCCAGCAGCTTGGCAGAGAACACTGAAGCTTTCTTT CASSLAENTEAFF
. . 17 TRBJ1-3 TRBV7-7 TGTGCCAGCAGCCCCGGGTGGGATTTCGGCTCTGGAAACACCATATATTTT CASSPGWDFGSGNTIYF
TRBD1 few 15 TRBJ1-1 TRBV5-1 TGCGCCAGCAGTACAGGGGGCATTGGAAACACTGAAGCTTTCTTT CASSTGGIGNTEAFF
. . 14 TRBJ1-4 TRBV19 TGTGCCAGTAGTGCACAGGGTAGTTATGTAAAACTGTTTTTT CASSAQGSYVKLFF
TRBD2 . 15 TRBJ2-2 TRBV28 TGTGCCAGCATGCCGCAGGGACTAGGGACCGGGGAGCTGTTTTTT CASMPQGLGTGELFF
TRBD1 . 14 TRBJ2-4 TRBV7-6 TGTGCCAGCAGCTTAGCAGGACAGGGGAACATTCAGTACTTC CASSLAGQGNIQYF
TRBD2 . 15 TRBJ2-3 TRBV29-1 TGCAGCGCCGTCTTAAGCGGGGGGGCCACAGATACGCAGTATTTT CSAVLSGGATDTQYF
. . 16 TRBJ2-1 TRBV5-3 TGTGCCAGCAACCTTAAACGATCCTGCTCCTACAATGAGCAGTTCTTC CASNLKRSCSYNEQFF
TRBD2 . 17 TRBJ2-3 TRBV11-2 TGTGCCAGCAGCAGTAGGGGACTAGCGGGGGGAGTAGATACGCAGTATTTT CASSSRGLAGGVDTQYF
. . 12 TRBJ1-2 TRBV28 TGTGCCAGCAGTCCGCAATACTATGGCTACACCTTC CASSPQYYGYTF
TRBD1 . 14 TRBJ1-5 TRBV19 TGTGCCAGTAGTATGGGGAGGGGGCCTCAGCCCCAGCATTTT CASSMGRGPQPQHF
TRBD1 . 14 TRBJ1-1 TRBV12-5 TGTGCTAGTGGTTTGGGACAGGGGATTACTGAAGCTTTCTTT CASGLGQGITEAFF
. . 15 TRBJ2-3 TRBV28 TGTGCCAGCAGCCAGGGGGGGGCGGGCACAGATACGCAGTATTTT CASSQGGAGTDTQYF
. . 14 TRBJ1-1 TRBV11-2 TGTGCCAGCAGCTTAGACAGGGCGGACACTGAAGCTTTCTTT CASSLDRADTEAFF
. . 16 TRBJ1-4 TRBV7-2 TGTGCCAGCAGCTCCTCCCCGGGGGGCCTGGATGAAAAACTGTTTTTT CASSSSPGGLDEKLFF
. . 17 TRBJ1-1 TRBV19 TGTGCCAGTAGTATAAGGTCGGGGGACGGGATGAACACTGAAGCTTTCTTT CASSIRSGDGMNTEAFF
. . 14 TRBJ2-5 TRBV15 TGTGCCACCAGCCTCCCAAAACCCCAAGAGACCCAGTACTTC CATSLPKPQETQYF
. . 11 TRBJ2-7 TRBV18 TGTGCCAGCTCACGAGGGAGCGAGCAGTACTTC CASSRGSEQYF
. . 18 TRBJ1-1 TRBV9 TGTGCCAGCAGCGTAGCCCCCGGATACGACGCAGGGGACACTGAAGCTTTCTTT CASSVAPGYDAGDTEAFF
. . 13 TRBJ2-2 TRBV6-5 TGTGCCAGCAGCCGACTGATCACCGGGGAGCTGTTTTTT CASSRLITGELFF
. . 16 TRBJ2-3 TRBV7-8 TGTGCCAGCATTAATAAAGGGCAGGGAGGTCCAGATACGCAGTATTTT CASINKGQGGPDTQYF
TRBD1 . 16 TRBJ2-5 TRBV5-8 TGTGCCAGCAGCTTGGCCTGGACAGGGGGACAAGAGACCCAGTACTTC CASSLAWTGGQETQYF
. few 12 TRBJ1-1 TRBV10-3 TGTGCCATCGGCGGGGGGAACACTGAAGCTTTCTTT CAIGGGNTEAFF
TRBD1 . 15 TRBJ2-7 TRBV6-5 TGTGCCAGCAGTCCTATGACAGGGGAAAGCTACGAGCAGTACTTC CASSPMTGESYEQYF
TRBD1 . 13 TRBJ2-1 TRBV2 TGTGCCAGCGACAGGGAAAGGGGCAATGAGCAGTTCTTC CASDRERGNEQFF
. few 15 TRBJ1-5 TRBV6-6 TGTGCCAGCAGTTACTCGTGGGACCTAGGGCGGCCCCAGCATTTT CASSYSWDLGRPQHF
. . 14 TRBJ1-1 TRBV10-2 TGCGCCAGCATGGTCGGGACGGTGAACACTGAAGCTTTCTTT CASMVGTVNTEAFF
TRBD2 few 16 TRBJ2-1 TRBV5-1 TGCGCCAGCAGCTTGGCGCTAGCGGGGATTCACAATGAGCAGTTCTTC CASSLALAGIHNEQFF
. . 13 TRBJ1-2 TRBV7-2 TGTGCCAGCAGCTTAAGGGCCCGCTATGGCTACACCTTC CASSLRARYGYTF
. . 15 TRBJ1-5 TRBV21-1 TGTGCCAGCAGCAAGAAGGGACAGGGGGATCAGCCCCAGCATTTT CASSKKGQGDQPQHF
TRBD1 . 12 TRBJ1-2 TRBV29-1 TGCAGCGCACTGACAGGGAAATATGGCTACACCTTC CSALTGKYGYTF
TRBD1 . 11 TRBJ1-2 TRBV29-1 TGCAGCGTGACAGGGACCCATGGCTACACCTTC CSVTGTHGYTF
. few 14 TRBJ1-2 TRBV2 TGTGCCAGCAGTGAGACCCTAAACTTCTATGGCTACACCTTC CASSETLNFYGYTF
. . 13 TRBJ2-1 TRBV2 TGTGCCAGCAGGACAGGACAGTACAATGAGCAGTTCTTC CASRTGQYNEQFF
. . 17 TRBJ2-1 TRBV29-1 TGCAGCGTTGAAGGCTCTTATGCGGGTGCTGCCTACAATGAGCAGTTCTTC CSVEGSYAGAAYNEQFF
TRBD1 . 14 TRBJ1-1 TRBV5-4 TGTGCCAGCAGCTCCCGGGACAGGGAGGGGGAAGCTTTCTTT CASSSRDREGEAFF
TRBD2 . 16 TRBJ2-7 TRBV27 TGTGCCAGCAGTTGGATCACTAGCGGGATACCCCCCGAGCAGTACTTC CASSWITSGIPPEQYF
TRBD1 . 17 TRBJ2-3 TRBV23-1 TGCGCCAGCATCAGACCCCGGACAGGGGGCCCCACAGATACGCAGTATTTT CASIRPRTGGPTDTQYF